A single sample is the source of the 13 T cell receptor beta chains below, sequenced in a study of blood T cell repertoires in COVID-19. Some clones are missing from TCRdb's copy, which holds only in-frame ones; the method was immunoSEQ multiplex PCR. The table lists under 200,000 clones, roughly nine tenths of them singletons. Sequencing input: peripheral blood. Every receptor here comes from a man between 65 and 85 years old with active or convalescent COVID-19.

The rearrangement uses TRBV6-2 or TRBV6-3 and TRBJ2-1; D may be TRBD2 (6 bases). The V and J ends lost 4 bases and 8 bases respectively, with 15 bases between them. Germline CDR1 MNHEY, CDR2 SVGEGT. The CDR3 consists of 14 residues. The CDR3 DNA sequence: TGTGCCAGCAGTTCCAAGACTAGGTTCCATGAGCAGTTCTTC. It encodes CASSSKTRFHEQFF.

This clone was counted once. The V and J genes are TRBV20-1 and TRBJ1-1, with 7 positions matching TRBD1. Per germline, CDR1 DFQATT and CDR2 SNEGSKA (reference sequence). The CDR3 runs 11 residues. V lost 4 bases to trimming and J lost 5 bases; unmatched junction nucleotides: 1. The CDR3 sequence is CSATGQTEAFF. The CDR3 nucleotides are TGCAGTGCTACGGGACAGACTGAAGCTTTCTTT.

The chain carries TRBV20-1 and TRBJ1-2; 9 bases map to TRBD1. The CDR3 is 11 residues long. CDR1 is DFQATT, CDR2 SNEGSKA, per germline (reference sequence). V shed 7 bases, J shed 7 bases, and the junction held 4 bases outside the gene matches. The CDR3 reads CSGTGDGGYTF. CDR3 bases: TGCAGTGGGACAGGGGACGGTGGCTACACCTTC.

This clone appeared a single time. The CDR3 coding sequence is TGTGCCAGTAGTATCCTCGGCACAGATACGCAGTATTTT. As protein: CASSILGTDTQYF. This chain connects TRBV19 to TRBJ2-3; D not resolved. Trimming cost V 3 bases and J 1 base, with 5 bases left between them. Germline loops: CDR1 LNHDA, CDR2 SQIVND (reference sequence). This CDR3 contains 13 residues.

The V and J genes are TRBV6-5 and TRBJ1-2; 10 bases are a match to TRBD1. Germline V gives CDR1 MNHEY, CDR2 SVGAGI. V shed 6 bases and J 8 bases; nucleotides not matched to a gene: 9. There are 14 residues in the CDR3. This CDR3 is CASRVIGTGDGYTF. Written as DNA, the CDR3 is TGTGCCAGCAGAGTCATAGGGACAGGGGACGGCTACACCTTC.

J is TRBJ1-1 and V is TRBV5-4; possibly TRBD1 for D (5 bases). From germline, CDR1 is SGHNT and CDR2 YYREEE (reference sequence). The ends were cut back, 0 bases at V and 6 bases at J, with 9 bases in the middle. The CDR3 covers 13 residues. DNA for the CDR3: TGTGCCAGCAGCTTGGGGGAAGGGGCTGAAGCTTTCTTT. It translates to CASSLGEGAEAFF.

The chain couples TRBV5-1 to TRBJ1-5, with a tentative D call TRBD1 (6 bases). The CDR3 spans 13 residues. Trimming removed 4 bases from V and 11 bases from J, with 16 bases in between. Germline CDR1 reads SGHRS; CDR2 reads YFSETQ. CDR3 bases: TGCGCCAGCAGCCCGCAAATTGCAGGGGCCCAGCATTTT. It codes for CASSPQIAGAQHF.

This chain uses TRBV30 with TRBJ1-6; TRBD1 aligns across 8 bases. Trimming took 3 bases from V and 9 from J; bases not matched to a gene: 4. Germline-derived CDR1 and CDR2 are GTSNPN and SVGIG (reference sequence). CDR3 size: 13 residues. CDR3 sequence: CAWRQGDFSPLHF. The DNA for the CDR3 is TGTGCCTGGAGACAGGGGGATTTTTCACCCCTCCACTTT.

The chain recombines TRBV19 with TRBJ1-6; 10 bases match TRBD1. V was clipped by 5 bases and J by 1 base; unmatched bases: 14. The CDR3 has 20 residues. Germline V CDR1 and CDR2: LNHDA, SQIVND (reference sequence). The CDR3 DNA follows: TGTGCCAGTAGTGCCTCTAATCTCGGGACAGGGGTGTCCTATAATTCACCCCTCCACTTT. Protein: CASSASNLGTGVSYNSPLHF.

The chain employs TRBV18 and TRBJ2-2, with TRBD2 identical over 7 bases. This CDR3 contains 15 residues. V trimming: 3 bases; J trimming: 7 bases; junction bases outside the gene matches: 8. The V gene's germline CDR1 is KGHSH and CDR2 LQKENI. The CDR3 region is CASSPGRLAIGELFF. The CDR3 nucleotides read TGTGCCAGCTCACCCGGCCGACTAGCAATCGGGGAGCTGTTTTTT.

This chain uses TRBV30 with TRBJ1-5, with D tentatively TRBD1 (6 bases). Germline CDR1 and CDR2: GTSNPN and SVGIG (reference sequence). This CDR3 has 13 residues. V lost 3 bases and J lost 4, with 10 bases in between. The CDR3 is CAWSGGQNQPQHF. CDR3 DNA sequence: TGTGCCTGGAGCGGAGGACAGAATCAGCCCCAGCATTTT.

The J gene is TRBJ1-5, the V gene TRBV6-1, with 7 bases aligning to TRBD1. The CDR3 has 14 residues. In germline, CDR1 is MNHNS, CDR2 SASEGT. V shed 2 bases and J 7 bases; nucleotides not matched to a gene: 5. The CDR3 loop is CASSERGGGQPQHF. The CDR3, as DNA: TGTGCCAGCAGTGAACGAGGGGGCGGCCAGCCCCAGCATTTT.

The CDR3, as DNA: TGTGCCAGCAGCGTAGCTTTCGACAGGGACTACGAGCAGTACTTC. Protein sequence: CASSVAFDRDYEQYF. The rearrangement uses TRBV9 and TRBJ2-7, with 7 bases aligning to TRBD1. The V gene's germline CDR1 is SGDLS and CDR2 YYNGEE. Germline trimming cut 0 bases from V and 3 bases from J; bases unmatched to any gene: 6. The CDR3 contains 15 residues.